This T cell receptor beta chain was recorded in a study of blood T cell repertoires in COVID-19. V was pared by 2 bases and J by 4 bases, with 6 bases of the junction left unmatched. Germline CDR1 reads SEHNR; CDR2 reads FQNEAQ (reference sequence). The CDR3 sequence is 15 residues long. Assay: immunoSEQ multiplex PCR; the TCRdb copy retains only in-frame clones and omits some. The sample carries roughly 300,000 clones, approximately 80% recorded once. Sequences were obtained from peripheral blood. This TCR was sampled from a woman aged 55-70 years with active or convalescent COVID-19. The gene calls are TRBV7-9 and TRBJ1-1; 8 bases agree with TRBD1. CDR3 bases: TGTGCCAGCAGCTTAACCCGACAGGGGTCCACTGAAGCTTTCTTT. Translation gives CASSLTRQGSTEAFF.